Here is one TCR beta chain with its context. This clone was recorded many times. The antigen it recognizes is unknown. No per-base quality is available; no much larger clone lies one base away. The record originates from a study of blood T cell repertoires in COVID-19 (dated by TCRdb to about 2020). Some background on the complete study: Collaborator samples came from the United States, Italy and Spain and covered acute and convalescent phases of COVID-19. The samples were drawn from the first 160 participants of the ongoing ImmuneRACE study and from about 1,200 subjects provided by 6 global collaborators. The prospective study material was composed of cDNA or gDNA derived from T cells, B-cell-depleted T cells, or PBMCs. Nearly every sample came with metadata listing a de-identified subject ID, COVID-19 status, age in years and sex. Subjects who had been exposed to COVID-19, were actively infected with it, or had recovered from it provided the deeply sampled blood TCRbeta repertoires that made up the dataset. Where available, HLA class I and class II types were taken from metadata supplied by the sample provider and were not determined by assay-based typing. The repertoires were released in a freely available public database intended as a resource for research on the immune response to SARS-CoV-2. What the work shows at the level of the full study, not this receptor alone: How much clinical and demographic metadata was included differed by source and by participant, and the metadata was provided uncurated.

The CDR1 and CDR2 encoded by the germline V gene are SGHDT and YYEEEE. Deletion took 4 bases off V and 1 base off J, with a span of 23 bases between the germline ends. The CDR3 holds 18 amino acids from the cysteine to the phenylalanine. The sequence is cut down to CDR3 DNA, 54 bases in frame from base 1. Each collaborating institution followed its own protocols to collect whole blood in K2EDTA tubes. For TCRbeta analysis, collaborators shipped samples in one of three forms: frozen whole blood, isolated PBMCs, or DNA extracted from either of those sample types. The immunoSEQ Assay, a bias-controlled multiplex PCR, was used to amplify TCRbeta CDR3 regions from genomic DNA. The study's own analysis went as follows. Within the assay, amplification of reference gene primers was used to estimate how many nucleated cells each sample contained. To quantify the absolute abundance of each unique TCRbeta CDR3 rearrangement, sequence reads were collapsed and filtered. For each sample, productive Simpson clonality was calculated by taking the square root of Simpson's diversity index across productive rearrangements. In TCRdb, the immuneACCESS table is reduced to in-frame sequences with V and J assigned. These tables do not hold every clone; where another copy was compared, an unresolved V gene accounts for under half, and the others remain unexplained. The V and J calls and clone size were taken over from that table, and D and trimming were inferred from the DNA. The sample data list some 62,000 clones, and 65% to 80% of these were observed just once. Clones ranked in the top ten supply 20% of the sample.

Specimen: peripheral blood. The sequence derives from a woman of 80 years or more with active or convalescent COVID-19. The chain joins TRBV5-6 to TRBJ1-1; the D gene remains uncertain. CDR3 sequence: CASSPATGSVEPNTEAFF. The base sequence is TGTGCCAGCAGCCCCGCTACGGGGTCGGTGGAGCCGAACACTGAAGCTTTCTTT.